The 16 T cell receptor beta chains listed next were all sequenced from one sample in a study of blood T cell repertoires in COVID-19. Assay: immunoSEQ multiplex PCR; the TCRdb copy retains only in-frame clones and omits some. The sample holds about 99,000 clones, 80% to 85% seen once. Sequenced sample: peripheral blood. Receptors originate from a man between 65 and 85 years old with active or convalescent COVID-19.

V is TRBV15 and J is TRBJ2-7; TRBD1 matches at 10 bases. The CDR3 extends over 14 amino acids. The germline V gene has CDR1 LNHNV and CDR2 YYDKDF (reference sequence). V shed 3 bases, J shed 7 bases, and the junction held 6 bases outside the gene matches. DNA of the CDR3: TGTGCCACCAGCAGGAGACAGGGGGCAGGGGAGCAGTACTTC. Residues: CATSRRQGAGEQYF.

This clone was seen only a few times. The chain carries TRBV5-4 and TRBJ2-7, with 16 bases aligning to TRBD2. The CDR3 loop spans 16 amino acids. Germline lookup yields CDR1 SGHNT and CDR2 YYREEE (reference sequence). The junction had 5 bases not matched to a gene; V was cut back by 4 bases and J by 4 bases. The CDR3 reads CASSPPGLAGGYEQYF. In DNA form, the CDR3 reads TGTGCCAGCAGCCCTCCGGGACTAGCGGGGGGGTACGAGCAGTACTTC. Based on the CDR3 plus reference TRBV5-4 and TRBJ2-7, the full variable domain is ETGVTQSPTHLIKTRGQQVTLRCSSQSGHNTVSWYQQALGQGPQFIFQYYREEENGRGNFPPRFSGLQFPNYSSELNVNALELDDSALYLCASSPPGLAGGYEQYFGPGTRLTVT.

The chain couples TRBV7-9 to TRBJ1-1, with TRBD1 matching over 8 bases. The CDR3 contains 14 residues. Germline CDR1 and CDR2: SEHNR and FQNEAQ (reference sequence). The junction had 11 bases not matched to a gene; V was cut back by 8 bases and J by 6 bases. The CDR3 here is CASSYRGSVAEAFF. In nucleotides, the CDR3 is TGTGCCAGCTCATACAGGGGGAGTGTCGCTGAAGCTTTCTTT.

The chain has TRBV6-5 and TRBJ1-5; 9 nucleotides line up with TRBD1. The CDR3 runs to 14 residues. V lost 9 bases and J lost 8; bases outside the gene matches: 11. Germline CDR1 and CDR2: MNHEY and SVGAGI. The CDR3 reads CASGPGQGSEPQHF. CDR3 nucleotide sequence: TGTGCCAGTGGACCGGGACAGGGTTCGGAGCCCCAGCATTTT.

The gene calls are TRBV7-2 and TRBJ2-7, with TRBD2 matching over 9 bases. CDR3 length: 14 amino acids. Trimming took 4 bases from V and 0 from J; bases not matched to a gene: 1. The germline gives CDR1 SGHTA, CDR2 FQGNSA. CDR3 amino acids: CASSWTSDSYEQYF. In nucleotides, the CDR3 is TGTGCCAGCAGCTGGACTAGCGACTCCTACGAGCAGTACTTC. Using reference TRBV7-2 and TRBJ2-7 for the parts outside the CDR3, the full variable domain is GAGVSQSPSNKVTEKGKDVELRCDPISGHTALYWYRQSLGQGLEFLIYFQGNSAPDKSGLPSDRFSAERTGGSVSTLTIQRTQQEDSAVYLCASSWTSDSYEQYFGPGTRLTVT.

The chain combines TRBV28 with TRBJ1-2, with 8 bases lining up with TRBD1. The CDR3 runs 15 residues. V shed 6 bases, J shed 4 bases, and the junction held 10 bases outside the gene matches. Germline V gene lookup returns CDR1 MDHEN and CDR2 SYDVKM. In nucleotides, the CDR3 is TGTGCCAGCAGCCCTCAGGACAGGGCGGGCTATGGCTACACCTTC. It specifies CASSPQDRAGYGYTF.

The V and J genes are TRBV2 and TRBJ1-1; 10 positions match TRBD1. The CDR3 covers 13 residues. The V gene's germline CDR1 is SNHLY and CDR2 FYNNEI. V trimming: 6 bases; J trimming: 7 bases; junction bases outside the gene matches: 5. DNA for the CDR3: TGTGCCAGCAGGACAGGGGGCGTAGATGAAGCTTTCTTT. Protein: CASRTGGVDEAFF. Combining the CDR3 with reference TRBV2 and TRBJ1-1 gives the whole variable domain EPEVTQTPSHQVTQMGQEVILRCVPISNHLYFYWYRQILGQKVEFLVSFYNNEISEKSEIFDDQFSVERPDGSNFTLKIRSTKLEDSAMYFCASRTGGVDEAFFGQGTRLTVV.

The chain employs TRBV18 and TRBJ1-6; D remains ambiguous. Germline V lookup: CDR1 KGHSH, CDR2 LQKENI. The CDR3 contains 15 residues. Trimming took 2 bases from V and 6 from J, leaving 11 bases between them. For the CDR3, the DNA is TGTGCCAGCTCACCAATGGGCCCCCCTAATTCACCCCTCCACTTT. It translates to CASSPMGPPNSPLHF.

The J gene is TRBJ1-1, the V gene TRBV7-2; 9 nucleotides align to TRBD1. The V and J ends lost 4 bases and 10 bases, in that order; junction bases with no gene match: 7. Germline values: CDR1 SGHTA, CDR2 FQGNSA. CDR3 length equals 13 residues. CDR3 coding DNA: TGTGCCAGCAGCTCCCTGACAGGGGGGCCAGCTTTCTTT. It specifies CASSSLTGGPAFF.

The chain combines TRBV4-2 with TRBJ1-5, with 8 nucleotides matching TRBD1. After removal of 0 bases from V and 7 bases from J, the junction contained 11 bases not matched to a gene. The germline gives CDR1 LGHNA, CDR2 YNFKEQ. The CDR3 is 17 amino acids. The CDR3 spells CASSQETAGGGGQPQHF. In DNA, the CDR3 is TGTGCCAGCAGCCAAGAAACCGCAGGGGGCGGTGGCCAGCCCCAGCATTTT.

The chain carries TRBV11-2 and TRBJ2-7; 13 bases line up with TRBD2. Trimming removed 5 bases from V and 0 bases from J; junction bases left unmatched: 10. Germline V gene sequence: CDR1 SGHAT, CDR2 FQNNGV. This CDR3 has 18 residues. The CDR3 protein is CASSKTSGGHQSSYEQYF. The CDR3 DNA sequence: TGTGCCAGCAGCAAGACTAGCGGGGGGCATCAAAGCTCCTACGAGCAGTACTTC. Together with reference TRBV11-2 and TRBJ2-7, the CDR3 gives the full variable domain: EAGVAQSPRYKIIEKRQSVAFWCNPISGHATLYWYQQILGQGPKLLIQFQNNGVVDDSQLPKDRFSAERLKGVDSTLKIQPAKLEDSAVYLCASSKTSGGHQSSYEQYFGPGTRLTVT.

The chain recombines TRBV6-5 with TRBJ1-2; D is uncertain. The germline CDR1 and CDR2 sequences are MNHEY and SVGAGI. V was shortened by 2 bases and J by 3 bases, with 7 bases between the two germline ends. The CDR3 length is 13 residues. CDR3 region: CASSYLTDYGYTF. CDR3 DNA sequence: TGTGCCAGCAGTTACCTCACAGACTATGGCTACACCTTC.

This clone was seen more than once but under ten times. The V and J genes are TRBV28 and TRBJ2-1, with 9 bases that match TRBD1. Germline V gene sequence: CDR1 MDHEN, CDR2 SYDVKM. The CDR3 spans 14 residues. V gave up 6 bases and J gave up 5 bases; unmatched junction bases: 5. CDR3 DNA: TGTGCCAGCAGAGGACAGGGGAAGAACAATGAGCAGTTCTTC. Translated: CASRGQGKNNEQFF.

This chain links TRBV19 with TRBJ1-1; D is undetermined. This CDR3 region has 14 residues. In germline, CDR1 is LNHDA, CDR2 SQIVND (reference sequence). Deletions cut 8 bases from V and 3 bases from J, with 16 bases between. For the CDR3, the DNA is TGTGCCAGTCTCCCCCCCGGGATTTACACTGAAGCTTTCTTT. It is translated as CASLPPGIYTEAFF.

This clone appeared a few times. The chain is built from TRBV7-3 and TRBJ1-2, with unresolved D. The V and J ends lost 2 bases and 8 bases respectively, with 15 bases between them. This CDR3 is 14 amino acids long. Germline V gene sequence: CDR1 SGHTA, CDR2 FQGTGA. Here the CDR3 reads CASSLEDPSRGYTF. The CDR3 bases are TGTGCCAGCAGCTTAGAGGATCCCTCTAGGGGCTACACCTTC.

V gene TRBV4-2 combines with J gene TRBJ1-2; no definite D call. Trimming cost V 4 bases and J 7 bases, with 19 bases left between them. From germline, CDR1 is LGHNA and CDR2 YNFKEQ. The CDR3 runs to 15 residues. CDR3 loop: CASSPRLSEGFGYTF. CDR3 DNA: TGTGCCAGCAGCCCCCGTCTTTCGGAGGGCTTTGGCTACACCTTC.